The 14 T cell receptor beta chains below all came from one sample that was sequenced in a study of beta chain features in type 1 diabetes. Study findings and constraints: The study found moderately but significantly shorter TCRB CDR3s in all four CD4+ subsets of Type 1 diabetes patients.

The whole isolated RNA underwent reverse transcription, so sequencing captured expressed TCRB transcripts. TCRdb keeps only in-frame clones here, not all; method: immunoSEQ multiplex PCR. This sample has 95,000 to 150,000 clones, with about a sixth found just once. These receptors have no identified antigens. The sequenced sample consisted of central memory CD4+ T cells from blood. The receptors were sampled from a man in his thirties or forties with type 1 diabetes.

This CDR3 is CASSGPRAQDTEAFF. The CDR3 DNA reads as TGTGCCAGCAGCGGCCCAAGGGCACAAGACACTGAAGCTTTCTTT. The chain is built from TRBV9 and TRBJ1-1; D ambiguous. Trimming stripped 3 bases from V and 3 bases from J, with 15 bases between. The germline V gene has CDR1 SGDLS and CDR2 YYNGEE. The CDR3 is 15 residues long.

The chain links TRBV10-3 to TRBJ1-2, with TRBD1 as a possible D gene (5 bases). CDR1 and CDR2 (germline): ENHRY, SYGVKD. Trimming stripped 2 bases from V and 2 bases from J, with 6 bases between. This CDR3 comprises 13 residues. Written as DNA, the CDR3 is TGTGCCATCAGTGAGGACAGCAACTATGGCTACACCTTC. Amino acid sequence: CAISEDSNYGYTF.

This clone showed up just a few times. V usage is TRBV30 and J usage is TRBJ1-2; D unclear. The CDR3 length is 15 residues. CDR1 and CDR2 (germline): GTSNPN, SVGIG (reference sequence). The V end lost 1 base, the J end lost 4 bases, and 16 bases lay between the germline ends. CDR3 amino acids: CAWSEDGESVYGYTF. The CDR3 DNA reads TGTGCCTGGAGTGAAGACGGGGAATCGGTCTATGGCTACACCTTC.

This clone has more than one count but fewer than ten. This CDR3 is CASSLEAYEQYF. CDR3 nucleotide sequence: TGTGCCAGCAGCTTAGAGGCGTACGAGCAGTACTTC. The rearrangement links TRBV7-2 to TRBJ2-7; unclear D gene. The CDR3 is made up of 12 amino acids. CDR1 is SGHTA, CDR2 FQGNSA, per germline. Trimming left V 1 base short and J 4 bases short, with 5 bases between.

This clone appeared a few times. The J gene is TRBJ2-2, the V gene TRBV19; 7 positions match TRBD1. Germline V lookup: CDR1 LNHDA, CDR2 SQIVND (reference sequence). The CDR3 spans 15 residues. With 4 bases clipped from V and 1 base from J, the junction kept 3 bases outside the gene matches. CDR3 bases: TGTGCCAGTAGTAGGGGACAGCAGAACACCGGGGAGCTGTTTTTT. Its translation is CASSRGQQNTGELFF.

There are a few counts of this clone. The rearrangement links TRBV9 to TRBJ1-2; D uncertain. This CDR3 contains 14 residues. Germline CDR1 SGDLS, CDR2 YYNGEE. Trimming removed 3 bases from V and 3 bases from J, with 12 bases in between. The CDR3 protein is CASSARWPHYGYTF. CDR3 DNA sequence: TGTGCCAGCAGCGCCAGGTGGCCGCACTATGGCTACACCTTC.

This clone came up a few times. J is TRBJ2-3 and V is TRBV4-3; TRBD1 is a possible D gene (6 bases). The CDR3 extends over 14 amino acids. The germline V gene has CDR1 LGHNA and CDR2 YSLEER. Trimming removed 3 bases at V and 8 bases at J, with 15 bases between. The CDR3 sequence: CASSQEGTTGTQYF. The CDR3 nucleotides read TGCGCCAGCAGCCAGGAAGGGACAACGGGTACGCAGTATTTT.

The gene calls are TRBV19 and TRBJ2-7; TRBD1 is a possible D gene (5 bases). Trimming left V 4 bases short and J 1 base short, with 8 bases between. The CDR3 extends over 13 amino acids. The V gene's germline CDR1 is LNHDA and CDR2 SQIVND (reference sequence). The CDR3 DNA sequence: TGTGCCAGTAGTACACAGGAATCCTACGAGCAGTACTTC. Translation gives CASSTQESYEQYF.

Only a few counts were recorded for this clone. Here the CDR3 DNA reads TGTGCCAGCAGCTTATCGGGCCCTCTGAGGCAGCCCCAGCATTTT. Amino acids: CASSLSGPLRQPQHF. The rearrangement links TRBV7-2 to TRBJ1-5; D not certain. The CDR3 sequence is 15 residues long. Germline V CDR1 and CDR2: SGHTA, FQGNSA. Deletions cut 2 bases from V and 7 bases from J, with 15 bases between.

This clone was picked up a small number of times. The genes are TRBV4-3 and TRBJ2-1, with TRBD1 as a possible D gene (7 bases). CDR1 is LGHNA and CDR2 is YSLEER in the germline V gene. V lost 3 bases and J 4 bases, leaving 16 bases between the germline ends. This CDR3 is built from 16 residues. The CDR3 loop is CASSHRGASLYNEQFF. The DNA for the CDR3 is TGCGCCAGCAGCCACAGGGGGGCTAGCTTATACAATGAGCAGTTCTTC.

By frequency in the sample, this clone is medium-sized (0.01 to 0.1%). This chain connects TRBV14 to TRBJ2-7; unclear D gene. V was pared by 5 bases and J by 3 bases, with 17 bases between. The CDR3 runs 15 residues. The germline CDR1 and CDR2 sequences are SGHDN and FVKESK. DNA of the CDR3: TGTGCCAGCAGCGACCTGGCAGCCAACCTCTACGAGCAGTACTTC. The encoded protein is CASSDLAANLYEQYF.

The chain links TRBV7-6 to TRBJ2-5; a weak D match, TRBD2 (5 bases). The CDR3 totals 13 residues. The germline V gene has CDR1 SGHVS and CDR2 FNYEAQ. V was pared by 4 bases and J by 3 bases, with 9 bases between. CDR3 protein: CASSSWTEETQYF. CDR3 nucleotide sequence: TGTGCCAGCAGCTCCTGGACTGAAGAGACCCAGTACTTC.

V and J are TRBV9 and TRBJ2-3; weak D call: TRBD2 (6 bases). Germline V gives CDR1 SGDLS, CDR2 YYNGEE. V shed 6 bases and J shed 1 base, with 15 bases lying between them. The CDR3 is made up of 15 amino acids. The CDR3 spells CASTLSVAGTDTQYF. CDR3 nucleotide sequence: TGTGCCAGCACCCTATCGGTAGCGGGCACAGATACGCAGTATTTT.

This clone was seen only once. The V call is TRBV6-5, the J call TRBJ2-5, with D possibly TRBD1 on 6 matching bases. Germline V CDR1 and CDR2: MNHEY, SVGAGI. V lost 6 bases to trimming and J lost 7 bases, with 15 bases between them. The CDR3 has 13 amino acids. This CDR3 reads CASSQDSRGTQYF. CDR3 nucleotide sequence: TGTGCCAGCAGCCAGGACAGCCGTGGGACCCAGTACTTC.